These T cell receptor beta chains were read from a single sample in a study of CD8 T cells in Susac syndrome. TCRdb re-analysed the immunoSEQ multiplex PCR reads in MiXCR, keeping a single row per CDR3 protein. The sample has some 76,000 distinct CDR3 sequences, around 90% seen once; the top ten hold around 0.5%. What was sequenced was CD8+ T cells from PBMCs. Every receptor here comes from a human donor with multiple sclerosis. Each CDR3 is given with its conserved first and last residue. The order of the fields is CDR3 DNA, CDR3 protein, J gene, V gene, D gene, clone size. D genes are given only for firm matches. Only part of the rows carry a size: once, few, many, or a class if the clone is expanded.

TGCGCCAGCAGCTTGGAGGGTTCCCGCACAGATACGCAGTATTTT	CASSLEGSRTDTQYF	TRBJ2-3	TRBV5-1	NA	NA
TGTGCCAGCAGCGACGCCGGGACAGTATCCTACGAGCAGTACTTC	CASSDAGTVSYEQYF	TRBJ2-7	TRBV7-8	TRBD1	NA
TGCGCCAGCACCGACACCGGGGAGCTGTTTTTT	CASTDTGELFF	TRBJ2-2	TRBV10-2	NA	NA
TGTGCCAGCAGTTACTCAGGCAGGGGTTTTGAGACCCAGTACTTC	CASSYSGRGFETQYF	TRBJ2-5	TRBV6-5	NA	NA
TGTGCCAGCAGTCGGAGGGGTCTAAACACAGATACGCAGTATTTT	CASSRRGLNTDTQYF	TRBJ2-3	TRBV28	NA	NA
TGTGCCAGCAGTTACTTAAGCACTGAAGCTTTCTTT	CASSYLSTEAFF	TRBJ1-1	TRBV28	NA	NA
TGTGCCAGTAACGCGGGGAGAGGCACAGATACGCAGTATTTT	CASNAGRGTDTQYF	TRBJ2-3	TRBV9	NA	NA
TGTGCCAGCAGTTTGACAGGGCGTCACGGCTACACCTTC	CASSLTGRHGYTF	TRBJ1-2	TRBV28	TRBD1	NA
TGTGCCAGCAGTGAATACAGGATAGCCTCTGGGGCCAACGTCCTGACTTTC	CASSEYRIASGANVLTF	TRBJ2-6	TRBV2	NA	NA
TGTGCCAGTAGTATAGCGGCTTCCTTCGAGCAGTACTTC	CASSIAASFEQYF	TRBJ2-7	TRBV19	NA	few
TGTGCCACCGGTGAGCGGGGGGGATACAATGAGCAGTTCTTC	CATGERGGYNEQFF	TRBJ2-1	TRBV24-1	TRBD2	NA
TGCGCCAGCAGCCAAGATGCTAGCGGGACCTACGAGCAGTACTTC	CASSQDASGTYEQYF	TRBJ2-7	TRBV4-3	TRBD2	NA
TGTGCCAGCAGCCTATGGGTGAACATGAACACTGAAGCTTTCTTT	CASSLWVNMNTEAFF	TRBJ1-1	TRBV6-2/TRBV6-3	NA	once
TGTGCCAGCAGCCCCAGCGGGGGGGCCGTCGAGCAGTACTTC	CASSPSGGAVEQYF	TRBJ2-7	TRBV9	TRBD2	NA
TGTGCCAGTACCCCATCGGGGGAGGGGTACATTCAGTACTTC	CASTPSGEGYIQYF	TRBJ2-4	TRBV19	TRBD2	NA
TGTGCCAGCAGCTTGCTGGACAGGGGGTTAGAAAACACTGAAGCTTTCTTT	CASSLLDRGLENTEAFF	TRBJ1-1	TRBV5-8	TRBD1	NA
TGTGCCAGCAGCGTAGTTGGCGGGGGGCGAGAGACCCAGTACTTC	CASSVVGGGRETQYF	TRBJ2-5	TRBV9	TRBD2	NA
TGTGCCAGCAGTTACTCGATCTACAATGAGCAGTTCTTC	CASSYSIYNEQFF	TRBJ2-1	TRBV6-5	NA	NA
TGCGCCAGCAGCCAAAGGGGAAGCCTCGGCTACGAGCAGTACTTC	CASSQRGSLGYEQYF	TRBJ2-7	TRBV4-1	NA	few
TGTGCCAGCAGCTTAGAGACAGGGATAACCTACAATGAGCAGTTCTTC	CASSLETGITYNEQFF	TRBJ2-1	TRBV11-1	TRBD1	NA
TGTGCCAGCAGGGGTGGGCATTCCTCCTACGAGCAGTACTTC	CASRGGHSSYEQYF	TRBJ2-7	TRBV27	NA	NA
TGTGCCAGCAGCTGCCCAGGGGTAGGGGCCCAGTACTTC	CASSCPGVGAQYF	TRBJ2-5	TRBV7-9	NA	NA
TGTGCCATCAGTGGGGAGGCTGGCGAGCAGTACTTC	CAISGEAGEQYF	TRBJ2-7	TRBV10-3	NA	NA
TGTGCCAGCAGTTTTGGAGATGAGCAGTTCTTC	CASSFGDEQFF	TRBJ2-1	TRBV12-3/TRBV12-4	NA	NA
TGTGCCAGCAGCCAAGATTCAGGCAATCAGCCCCAGCATTTT	CASSQDSGNQPQHF	TRBJ1-5	TRBV3-1	NA	NA
TGCGCCAGCAGTTGGACAAATTACAATGAGCAGTTCTTC	CASSWTNYNEQFF	TRBJ2-1	TRBV10-2	NA	NA
TGCAGTGCTACCCACTTGGGGACTGAAGCTTTCTTT	CSATHLGTEAFF	TRBJ1-1	TRBV20-1	NA	NA
TGTGCCAGTACCGGGACAGTCTTTGGCTACACCTTC	CASTGTVFGYTF	TRBJ1-2	TRBV19	TRBD1	NA
TGCGCCAGCAGTGACCCATTCAGGGGGGACGCTGAAGCTTTCTTT	CASSDPFRGDAEAFF	TRBJ1-1	TRBV10-1	TRBD1	NA
TGCGCCAGCAGCCAAGATGGGACAGGCCCGGGTCCTGAAGCTTTCTTT	CASSQDGTGPGPEAFF	TRBJ1-1	TRBV4-3	TRBD1	NA
TGTGCCAGCAGTACGGACGTTGGCACTGAAGCTTTCTTT	CASSTDVGTEAFF	TRBJ1-1	TRBV28	NA	NA
TGTGCCAGCAGTGGGGATGTTGTCCGGGACAGCTTCAATCAGCCCCAGCATTTT	CASSGDVVRDSFNQPQHF	TRBJ1-5	TRBV6-1	TRBD1	once
TGTGCCAGCTTGAAAGGCCCGAGCTCTGGGGCCAACGTCCTGACTTTC	CASLKGPSSGANVLTF	TRBJ2-6	TRBV12-3/TRBV12-4	NA	NA
TGTGCCAGCAGCCTGACAGGACAGGTCCCCTACGAGCAGTACTTC	CASSLTGQVPYEQYF	TRBJ2-7	TRBV3-1	TRBD1	NA